This T cell receptor (beta chain) was observed in a study of T cells in Graves' hyperthyroidism and ophthalmopathy. Overall study: Peripheral blood was obtained at initial diagnosis, preceding any treatment. Study-level points and caveats: Ophthalmopathy was identified by the model a median roughly six months ahead of onset.

The germline V gene encodes CDR1 SGHTS and CDR2 YDEGEE. This CDR3 is 9 amino acids long. The ends were cut back, 6 bases at V and 4 bases at J, with 0 bases in the middle. Patients were excluded because of uncontrolled infection, other autoimmune disease, pregnancy or lactation. Cells are PBMCs isolated from over 7.5 ml of fresh blood. Amplification targeted TCR beta CDR3 regions from RNA transcripts. The HTBI set primed first-round TCR CDR3 RT-PCR. TCRdb fed the multiplex PCR reads into MiXCR, producing one record per CDR3 protein. The data hold some 620,000 distinct CDR3 sequences, with roughly 15% observed a single time. This clonotype has ten or more counts. Its specificity is not known.

The source material was blood. The V and J genes are TRBV5-8 and TRBJ2-3; D not certain. This TCR derives from a woman aged 25 to 39 with Graves' hyperthyroidism. CDR3 nucleotides: TGTGCCAGCACAGATACGCAGTATTTT. It specifies CASTDTQYF.